The rows below give T cell receptor beta chains drawn from one sample of a study of molecular identifiers for immune sequencing clone quantification. TCRdb passed the PCR reads through MiXCR, listing each CDR3 protein once. This sample yields approximately 60,000 distinct CDR3 sequences, of which around a fifth are seen a single time; more than 1.3% belongs to the top ten. Sequencing was done on a sample of naive CD8+ T cells from blood, with Jurkat cell RNA spiked in. These receptors originate from a human donor in good health. Some libraries in this study had Jurkat cell RNA spiked in. The CDR3 runs from the conserved cysteine through the conserved F or W. D genes are given only for firm matches. Some rows mark clone size as missing; the rest say once, few, many or name a class of expanded clone.

j_call clone_size d_call v_call cdr3_aa cdr3_nt
TRBJ2-2 - TRBD2 TRBV20-1 CSGGGANTGELFF TGCAGTGGGGGGGGAGCGAACACCGGGGAGCTGTTTTTT
TRBJ2-1 many - TRBV7-2 CASSLRVKLVEQFF TGTGCCAGCAGCTTAAGAGTAAAGTTGGTTGAGCAGTTCTTC
TRBJ2-7 - - TRBV20-1 CSARERGWGTTYEQYF TGCAGTGCTAGGGAAAGGGGTTGGGGAACCACCTACGAGCAGTACTTC
TRBJ2-3 many TRBD2 TRBV6-2/TRBV6-3 CASSYSTSGRALTTDTQYF TGTGCCAGCAGTTACTCGACTAGCGGGAGGGCCCTCACGACAGATACGCAGTATTTT
TRBJ2-1 many TRBD2 TRBV24-1 CATSDLAVAGVNYNEQFF TGTGCCACCAGTGATTTGGCGGTAGCGGGAGTAAACTACAATGAGCAGTTCTTC
TRBJ2-5 many TRBD2 TRBV27 CASSFIAGVSETQYF TGTGCCAGCAGTTTCATCGCGGGAGTATCTGAGACCCAGTACTTC
TRBJ2-6 many - TRBV4-1 CASSQGHGSGANVLTF TGCGCCAGCAGCCAGGGGCATGGCTCTGGGGCCAACGTCCTGACTTTC
TRBJ1-1 many TRBD1 TRBV10-1 CASSDWTGGRTEAFF TGCGCCAGCAGTGACTGGACAGGGGGCCGAACTGAAGCTTTCTTT
TRBJ2-3 many TRBD2 TRBV18 CASSELAGGSDTQYF TGTGCCAGCTCAGAACTAGCGGGAGGCTCAGATACGCAGTATTTT
TRBJ1-1 many - TRBV11-2 CASSLGSWNTEAFF TGTGCCAGCAGCTTGGGCAGTTGGAACACTGAAGCTTTCTTT
TRBJ2-3 many - TRBV7-3 CASSLGGITTDTQYF TGTGCCAGCAGCTTAGGCGGTATAACCACAGATACGCAGTATTTT
TRBJ1-1 many - TRBV19 CASSWSRFTMNTEAFF TGTGCCAGTAGTTGGTCACGATTTACCATGAACACTGAAGCTTTCTTT
TRBJ2-1 many TRBD2 TRBV7-2 CASSTSRPGLAGGPFYNEQFF TGTGCCAGCAGCACATCCCGGCCGGGACTAGCGGGAGGGCCCTTCTACAATGAGCAGTTCTTC
TRBJ2-4 many TRBD2 TRBV7-9 CASSSTPAGLAPTRENIQYF TGTGCCAGCAGCTCTACTCCAGCCGGACTAGCGCCAACGCGGGAAAACATTCAGTACTTC
TRBJ2-2 few TRBD1 TRBV6-2/TRBV6-3 CASITGGSEKLFF TGTGCCAGCATTACAGGGGGTTCGGAAAAGCTGTTTTTT
TRBJ2-3 many - TRBV7-2 CASSLDPPDTQYF TGTGCCAGCAGCTTAGATCCTCCAGATACGCAGTATTTT
TRBJ2-1 - - TRBV14 CASSQYISRNEQFF TGTGCCAGCAGCCAATACATAAGCCGCAATGAGCAGTTCTTC
TRBJ1-1 many - TRBV7-2 CASSWGVLNTEAFF TGTGCCAGCAGCTGGGGCGTTTTGAACACTGAAGCTTTCTTT
TRBJ2-7 few - TRBV7-9 CASLAPFGNEQYF TGTGCCAGCCTGGCCCCTTTTGGAAACGAGCAGTACTTC
TRBJ2-3 many - TRBV28 CASSLLEIGADTQYF TGTGCCAGCAGTTTACTGGAGATTGGCGCAGATACGCAGTATTTT
TRBJ2-7 many - TRBV21-1 CASSKSPGSRGYEQYF TGTGCCAGCAGCAAGTCGCCCGGGAGTAGAGGCTACGAGCAGTACTTC
TRBJ2-3 - TRBD2 TRBV20-1 CSAGLTSGRGAQYF TGCAGTGCTGGACTAACTAGCGGGAGGGGGGCGCAGTATTTT
TRBJ2-1 few - TRBV7-9 CASSLAGASYNEQFF TGTGCCAGCAGCTTAGCGGGAGCTTCCTACAATGAGCAGTTCTTC
TRBJ2-7 few TRBD2 TRBV2 CASPRTSGSYEQYF TGTGCCAGCCCCCGGACTAGCGGATCCTACGAGCAGTACTTC
TRBJ2-6 many - TRBV7-6 CASSLARVSGANVLTF TGTGCCAGCAGCTTAGCCCGCGTGTCTGGGGCCAACGTCCTGACTTTC
TRBJ1-5 many TRBD1 TRBV7-9 CASSLIGTGGSDQPQHF TGTGCCAGCAGCTTGATTGGTACAGGGGGTTCGGATCAGCCCCAGCATTTT
TRBJ1-2 many - TRBV20-1 CSARDNRGVWYGYTF TGCAGTGCTAGAGACAACCGCGGGGTTTGGTATGGCTACACCTTC
TRBJ1-5 many TRBD1 TRBV7-9 CASSSDRLDRGAGPQHF TGTGCCAGCAGCTCCGACCGCCTCGACAGGGGGGCAGGGCCCCAGCATTTT
TRBJ2-1 - TRBD2 TRBV13 CASSLHTSEGSYNEQFF TGTGCCAGCAGCTTACATACTAGCGAGGGCTCCTACAATGAGCAGTTCTTC